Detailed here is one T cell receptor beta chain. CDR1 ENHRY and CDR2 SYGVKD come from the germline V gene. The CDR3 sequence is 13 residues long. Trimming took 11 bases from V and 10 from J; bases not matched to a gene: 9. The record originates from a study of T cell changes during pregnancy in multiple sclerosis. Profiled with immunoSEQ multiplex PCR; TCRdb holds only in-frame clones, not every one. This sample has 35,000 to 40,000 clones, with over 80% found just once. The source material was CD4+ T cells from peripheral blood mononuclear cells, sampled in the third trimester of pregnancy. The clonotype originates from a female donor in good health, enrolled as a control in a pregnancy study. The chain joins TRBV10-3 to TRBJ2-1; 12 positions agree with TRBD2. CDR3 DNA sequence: TGTGCCGTGGCTAGCGGGAGGGTCGTCGAGCAGTTCTTC. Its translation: CAVASGRVVEQFF.